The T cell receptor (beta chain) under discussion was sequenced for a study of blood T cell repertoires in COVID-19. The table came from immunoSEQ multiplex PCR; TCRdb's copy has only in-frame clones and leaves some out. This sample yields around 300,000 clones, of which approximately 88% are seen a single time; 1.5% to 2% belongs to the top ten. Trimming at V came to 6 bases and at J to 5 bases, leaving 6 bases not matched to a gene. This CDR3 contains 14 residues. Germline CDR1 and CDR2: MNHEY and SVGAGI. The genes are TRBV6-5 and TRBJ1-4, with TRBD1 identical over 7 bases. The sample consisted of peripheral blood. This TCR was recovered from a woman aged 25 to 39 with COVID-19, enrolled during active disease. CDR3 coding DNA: TGTGCCAGCAGCTCAGGGGGTCCGAATGAAAAACTGTTTTTT. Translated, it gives CASSSGGPNEKLFF.